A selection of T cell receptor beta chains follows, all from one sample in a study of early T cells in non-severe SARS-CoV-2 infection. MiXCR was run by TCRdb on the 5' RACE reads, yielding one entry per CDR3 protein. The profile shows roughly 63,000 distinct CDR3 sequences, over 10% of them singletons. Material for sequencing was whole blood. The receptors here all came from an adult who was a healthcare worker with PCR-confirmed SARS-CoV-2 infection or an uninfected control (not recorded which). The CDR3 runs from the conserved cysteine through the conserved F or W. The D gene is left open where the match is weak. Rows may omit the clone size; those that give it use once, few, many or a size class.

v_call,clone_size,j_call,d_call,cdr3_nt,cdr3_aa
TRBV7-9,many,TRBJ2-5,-,TGTGCCAGCAGCTTACCTCCCCTGGAGACCCAGTACTTC,CASSLPPLETQYF
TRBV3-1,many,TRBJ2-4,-,TGTGCCAGCAGCCAAGTGGCAGGTTCTATAGCCAAAAACATTCAGTACTTC,CASSQVAGSIAKNIQYF
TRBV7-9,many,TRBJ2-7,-,TGTGCCAGCAGCTTAGCGCCGTACGAGCAGTACTTC,CASSLAPYEQYF
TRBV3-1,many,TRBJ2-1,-,TGTGCCAGCAGCCATCGGACTGGCACATCCTACAATGAGCAGTTCTTC,CASSHRTGTSYNEQFF
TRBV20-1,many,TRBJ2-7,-,TGCAGTGCTAGAGAGGAGGGCTACGAGCAGTACTTC,CSAREEGYEQYF
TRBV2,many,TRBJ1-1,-,TGTGCCAGCAGCGGCAGAAAGGATTGGGCTTTCTTT,CASSGRKDWAFF
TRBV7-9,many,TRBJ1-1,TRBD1,TGTGCCAGCAGCTTTCCAGGACAGGGAGGGAGGTTGAAAGCTTTCTTT,CASSFPGQGGRLKAFF
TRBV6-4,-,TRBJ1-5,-,TGTGCCAGCAGTGCTGAGGTAGGGCCCCATCAGCCCCAGCATTTT,CASSAEVGPHQPQHF
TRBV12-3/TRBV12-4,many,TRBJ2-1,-,TGTGCCAGCAGTCCCCCCCGGAGGAGCTCCTACAATGAGCAGTTCTTC,CASSPPRRSSYNEQFF
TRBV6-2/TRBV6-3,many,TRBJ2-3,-,TGTGCCAGCAGTTACAGTGACAACACAGATACGCAGTATTTT,CASSYSDNTDTQYF
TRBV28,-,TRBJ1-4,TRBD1,TGTGCCAGCAGTTCGCCGGGGACAGGGGTTGAAAAACTGTTTTTT,CASSSPGTGVEKLFF
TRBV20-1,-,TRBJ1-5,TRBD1,TGCAGTGCTAGCCCTATTACAGGGGATCAGCCCCAGCATTTT,CSASPITGDQPQHF
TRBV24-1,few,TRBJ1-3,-,TGTGCCACTAAGATGTTCTCTGGAAACACCATATATTTT,CATKMFSGNTIYF
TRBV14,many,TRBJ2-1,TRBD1,TGTGCCAGCAGGGGCAGGGGGTCCTACAATGAGCAGTTCTTC,CASRGRGSYNEQFF
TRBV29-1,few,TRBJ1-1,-,TGCAGCGTTGAAGGCATTACAGCTGAAGCTTTCTTT,CSVEGITAEAFF
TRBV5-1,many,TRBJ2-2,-,TGCGCCAGCCGCCTGGACCCAGGAGGCACCGGGGAGCTGTTTTTT,CASRLDPGGTGELFF
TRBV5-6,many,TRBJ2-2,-,TGTGCCAGCAGCTCTATATCGAGGGAGCTGTTTTTT,CASSSISRELFF
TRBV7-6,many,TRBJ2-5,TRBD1,TGTGCCAGCACCACGGCAGGGGGCCAAGAGACCCAGTACTTC,CASTTAGGQETQYF
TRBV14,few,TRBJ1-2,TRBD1,TGTGCCAGCAGCCAAGGTCTCCGGGACAGGGTATATGGCTACACCTTC,CASSQGLRDRVYGYTF
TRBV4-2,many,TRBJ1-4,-,TGTGCCAGCAGCCAAGAGGGCGGGAGTAATGAAAAACTGTTTTTT,CASSQEGGSNEKLFF
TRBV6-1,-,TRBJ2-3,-,TGTGCCAGCAGTACCCGATCGGTAACCACGTGGCAGTATTTT,CASSTRSVTTWQYF
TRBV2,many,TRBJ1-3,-,TGTGCCACCCCAAGGCTGCATAACTCTGGAAACACCATATATTTT,CATPRLHNSGNTIYF
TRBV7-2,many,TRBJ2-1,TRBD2,TGTGCCAGCAGCTGGACTAGCGGGGGCAATGAGCAGTTCTTC,CASSWTSGGNEQFF
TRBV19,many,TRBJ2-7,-,TGTGCCAGTAGTGTCGACACTTCCTACGAGCAGTACTTC,CASSVDTSYEQYF
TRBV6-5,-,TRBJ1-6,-,TGTGCCAGCAGTTACCGGGGGAGGGATGATTCACCCCTCCACTTT,CASSYRGRDDSPLHF
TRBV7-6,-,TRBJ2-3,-,TGTGCCAGCAGCTTTGGGGGTCCCACAGATACGCAGTATTTT,CASSFGGPTDTQYF
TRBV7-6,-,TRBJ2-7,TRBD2,TGTGCCAGCAGCCCGACTAGCGGGGGGGGACCCTACGAGCAGTACTTC,CASSPTSGGGPYEQYF
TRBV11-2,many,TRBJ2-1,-,TGTGCCAGCAGCTTCCGCGGGGCAGGCAATGAGCAGTTCTTC,CASSFRGAGNEQFF
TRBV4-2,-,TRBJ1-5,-,TGTGCCAGCAGCCAAGACCGTAAGGACACCCAGCATTTT,CASSQDRKDTQHF
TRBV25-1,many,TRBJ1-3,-,TGTGCCAGCACCCTCTCTGGAAACACCATATATTTT,CASTLSGNTIYF
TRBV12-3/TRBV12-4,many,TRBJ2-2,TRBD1,TGTGCCAGCAGGACTCGACAGGGTGGAACCGGGGAGCTGTTTTTT,CASRTRQGGTGELFF
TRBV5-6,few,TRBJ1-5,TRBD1,TGTGCCAGCAGCCCCGGGACAGGGACCAATCAGCCCCAGCATTTT,CASSPGTGTNQPQHF
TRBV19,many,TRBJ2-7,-,TGTGCCAGTACCCCCTTTGCGGGGCACTCCTACGAGCAGTACTTC,CASTPFAGHSYEQYF
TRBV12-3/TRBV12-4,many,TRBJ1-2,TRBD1,TGTGCCAGCACCGTGCGGGCTCAGGGGGCCTATGGCTACACCTTC,CASTVRAQGAYGYTF
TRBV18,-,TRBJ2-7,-,TGTGCCAGCTCACTGTCGGGACATGGAACCTACGAGCAGTACTTC,CASSLSGHGTYEQYF
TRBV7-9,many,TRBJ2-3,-,TGTGCCAGCAGCTTGCTAGGGGCAGGGGATACGCAGTATTTT,CASSLLGAGDTQYF
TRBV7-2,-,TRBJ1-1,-,TGTGCCAGCAGCTTAGCGGGACGGGTCCCTTTGAACACTGAAGCTTTCTTT,CASSLAGRVPLNTEAFF
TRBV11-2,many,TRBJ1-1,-,TGTGCCAGCAGCTTGTATAAGGGAGGGACTGAAGCTTTCTTT,CASSLYKGGTEAFF
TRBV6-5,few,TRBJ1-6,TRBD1,TGTGCCAGCAGTTTGACAGGGTTTAATTCACCCCTCCACTTT,CASSLTGFNSPLHF
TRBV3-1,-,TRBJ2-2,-,TGTGCCAGCAGCCAAGAGGTACCTGGGGAGCTGTTTTTT,CASSQEVPGELFF
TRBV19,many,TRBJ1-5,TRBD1,TGTGCCAGTAGTATCGACAGGGGCAATCAGCCCCAGCATTTT,CASSIDRGNQPQHF